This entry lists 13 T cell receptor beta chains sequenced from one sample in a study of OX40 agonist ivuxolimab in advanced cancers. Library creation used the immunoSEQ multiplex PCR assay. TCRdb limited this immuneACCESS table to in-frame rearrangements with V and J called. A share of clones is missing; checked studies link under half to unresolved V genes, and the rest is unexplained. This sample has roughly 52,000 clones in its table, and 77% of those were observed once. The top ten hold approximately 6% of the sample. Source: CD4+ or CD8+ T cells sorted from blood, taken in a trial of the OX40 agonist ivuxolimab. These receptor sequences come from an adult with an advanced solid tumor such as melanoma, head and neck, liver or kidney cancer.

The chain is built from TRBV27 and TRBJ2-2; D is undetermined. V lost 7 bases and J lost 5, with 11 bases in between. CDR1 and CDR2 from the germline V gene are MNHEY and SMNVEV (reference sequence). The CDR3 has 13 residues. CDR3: CASTQQLTGELFF. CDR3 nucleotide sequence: TGTGCCAGCACCCAACAGTTAACCGGGGAGCTGTTTTTT.

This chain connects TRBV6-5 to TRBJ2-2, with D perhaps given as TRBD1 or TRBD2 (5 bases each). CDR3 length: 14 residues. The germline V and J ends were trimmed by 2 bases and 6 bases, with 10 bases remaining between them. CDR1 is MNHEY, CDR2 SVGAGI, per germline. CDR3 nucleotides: TGTGCCAGCAGTTACGCGAGGGACGCCGGGGAGCTGTTTTTT. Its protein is CASSYARDAGELFF.

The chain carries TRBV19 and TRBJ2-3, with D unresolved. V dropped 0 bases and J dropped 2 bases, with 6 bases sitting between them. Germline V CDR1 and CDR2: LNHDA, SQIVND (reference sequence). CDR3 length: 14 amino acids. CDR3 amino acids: CASSIDPLTDTQYF. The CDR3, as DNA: TGTGCCAGTAGTATAGACCCACTCACAGATACGCAGTATTTT.

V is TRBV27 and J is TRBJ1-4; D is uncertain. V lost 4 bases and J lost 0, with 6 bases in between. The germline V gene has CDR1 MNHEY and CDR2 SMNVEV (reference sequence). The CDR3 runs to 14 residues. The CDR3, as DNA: TGTGCCAGCAGTTCGGTTGCAACTAATGAAAAACTGTTTTTT. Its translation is CASSSVATNEKLFF.

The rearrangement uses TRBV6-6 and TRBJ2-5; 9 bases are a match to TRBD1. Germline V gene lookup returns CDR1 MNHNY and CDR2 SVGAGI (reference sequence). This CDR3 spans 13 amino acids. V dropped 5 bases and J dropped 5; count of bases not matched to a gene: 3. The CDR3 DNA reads TGTGCCAGCAGTAGCGGACAGGGGGAGACCCAGTACTTC. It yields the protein CASSSGQGETQYF.

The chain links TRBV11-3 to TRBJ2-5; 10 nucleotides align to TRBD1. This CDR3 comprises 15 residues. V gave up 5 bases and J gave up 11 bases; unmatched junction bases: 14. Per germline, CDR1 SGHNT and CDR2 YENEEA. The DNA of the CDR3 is TGTGCCAGCAGCCAAAGCGCGACAGGGGGCGGGGGACAGTACTTC. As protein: CASSQSATGGGGQYF. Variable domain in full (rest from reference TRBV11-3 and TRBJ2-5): EAGVVQSPRYKIIEKKQPVAFWCNPISGHNTLYWYLQNLGQGPELLIRYENEEAVDDSQLPKDRFSAERLKGVDSTLKIQPAELGDSAVYLCASSQSATGGGGQYFGPGTRLLVL.

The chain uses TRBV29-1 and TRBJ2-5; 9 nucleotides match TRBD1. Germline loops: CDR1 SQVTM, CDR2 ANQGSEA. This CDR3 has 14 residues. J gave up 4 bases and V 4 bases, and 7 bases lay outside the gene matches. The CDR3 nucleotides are TGCAGCGTTGCGGACAGGGGCTTTCTAGAGACCCAGTACTTC. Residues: CSVADRGFLETQYF.

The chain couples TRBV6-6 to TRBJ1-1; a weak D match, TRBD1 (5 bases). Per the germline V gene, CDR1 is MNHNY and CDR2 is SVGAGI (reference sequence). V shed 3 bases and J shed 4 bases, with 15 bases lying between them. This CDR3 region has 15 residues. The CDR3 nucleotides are TGTGCCAGCAGTTATCCCGACAGTACGGGCACTGAAGCTTTCTTT. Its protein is CASSYPDSTGTEAFF.

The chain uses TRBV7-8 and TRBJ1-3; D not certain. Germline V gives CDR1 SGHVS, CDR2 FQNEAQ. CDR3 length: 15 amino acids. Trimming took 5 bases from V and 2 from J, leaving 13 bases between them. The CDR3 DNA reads TGTGCCAGCAGCCCCCGGTTGAGTACTGGAAACACCATATATTTT. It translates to CASSPRLSTGNTIYF. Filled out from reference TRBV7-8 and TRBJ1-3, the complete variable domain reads GAGVSQSPRYKVAKRGQDVALRCDPISGHVSLFWYQQALGQGPEFLTYFQNEAQLDKSGLPSDRFFAERPEGSVSTLKIQRTQQEDSAVYLCASSPRLSTGNTIYFGEGSWLTVV.

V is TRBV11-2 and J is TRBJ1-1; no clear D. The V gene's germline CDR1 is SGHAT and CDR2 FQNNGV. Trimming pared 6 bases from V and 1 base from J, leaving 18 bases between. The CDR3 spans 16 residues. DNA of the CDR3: TGTGCCAGCAGTTTAACCCTTCAGCGGGGGAACACTGAAGCTTTCTTT. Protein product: CASSLTLQRGNTEAFF. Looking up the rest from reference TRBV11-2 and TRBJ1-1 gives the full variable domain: EAGVAQSPRYKIIEKRQSVAFWCNPISGHATLYWYQQILGQGPKLLIQFQNNGVVDDSQLPKDRFSAERLKGVDSTLKIQPAKLEDSAVYLCASSLTLQRGNTEAFFGQGTRLTVV.

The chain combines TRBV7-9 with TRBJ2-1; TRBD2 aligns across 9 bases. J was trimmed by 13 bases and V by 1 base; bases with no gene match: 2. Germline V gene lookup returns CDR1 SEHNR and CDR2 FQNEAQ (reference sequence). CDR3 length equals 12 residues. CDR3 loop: CASSLGGTSQFF. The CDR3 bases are TGTGCCAGCAGCTTAGGTGGGACTAGCCAGTTCTTC.

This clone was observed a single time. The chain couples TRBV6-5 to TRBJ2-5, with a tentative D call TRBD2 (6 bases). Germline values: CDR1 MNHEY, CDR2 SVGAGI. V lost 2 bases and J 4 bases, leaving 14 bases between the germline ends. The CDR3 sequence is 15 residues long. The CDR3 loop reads CASSYRSGETETQYF. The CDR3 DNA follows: TGTGCCAGCAGTTACCGATCGGGAGAGACAGAGACCCAGTACTTC.

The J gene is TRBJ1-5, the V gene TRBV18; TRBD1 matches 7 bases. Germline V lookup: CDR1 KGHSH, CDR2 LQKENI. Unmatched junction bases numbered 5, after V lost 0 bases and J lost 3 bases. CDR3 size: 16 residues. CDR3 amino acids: CASSPPSRGFNQPQHF. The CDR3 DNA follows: TGTGCCAGCTCACCACCGTCCAGGGGGTTCAATCAGCCCCAGCATTTT.